This T cell receptor (beta chain) was recorded in a study of T cell responses to AZD1222 COVID-19 vaccine. With V trimmed by 1 base and J by 6 bases, 16 bases remained unmatched. The CDR3 is made up of 19 amino acids. Method: immunoSEQ multiplex PCR; TCRdb's copy keeps in-frame clones and lacks some. In the table there are approximately 91,000 clones, roughly 84% of which are singletons. This clone has more than one count but fewer than ten. Sample: peripheral blood, taken on day 0 of AZD1222 vaccination. The clonotype comes from an adult in good health. The V gene is TRBV23-1, the J gene TRBJ1-1; 11 bases map to TRBD1. TRBV23-1 is labeled an ORF, and its function is uncertain. Here the CDR3 DNA reads TGCGCCAGCAGTCAATATAACGGTGGGACAGGGGGAGAGACTCCTGAAGCTTTCTTT. Its protein is CASSQYNGGTGGETPEAFF.